Sequencing of this T cell receptor beta chain was carried out in a study of cytomegalovirus exposure and HLA in healthy donors. Overall study results and limits: Earlier results showed most TCR beta V segments being productive about 90% or about 30% of the time. One variant, a missense change in DCLRE1C, was linked in a later analysis to TCR beta V- and J-gene trimming. According to the study, 160 or so TCR beta chains were cytomegalovirus-associated.

The PCR used 60 Vbeta and 13 Jbeta primers. Only in-frame clones appear in the TCRdb table, and some are missing; sequencing was by immunoSEQ multiplex PCR. The sample holds 90,000 to 140,000 clones, 76% seen once. Each of the donors was a healthy bone marrow donor. CDR3 length equals 16 residues. Concerning this clone itself: Antigen specificity is unknown.

This TCR was recovered from a man between 35 and 55 years old in good health and CMV-seropositive. V is TRBV21-1 and J is TRBJ2-2; the D call in the table, TRBD2, was not verified against the DNA. TRBV21-1 is deemed a pseudogene. Specimen: PBMCs. The CDR3 loop is CASSKVLREGTGELFF. As DNA, the CDR3 is TGTGCCAGCAGCAAAGTTTTGAGGGAGGGCACCGGGGAGCTGTTTTTT.